This T cell receptor (beta chain) was captured in a study of cytomegalovirus exposure and HLA in healthy donors. Primers for the PCR totalled 60 Vbeta and 13 Jbeta. Sequencing was performed with immunoSEQ multiplex PCR; in TCRdb, only in-frame clones are kept and a portion is missing. The sample includes about 41,000 clones, about 84% seen only once; the top ten take 2.5% to 3.5%. The germline V and J ends were trimmed by 6 bases and 6 bases, with 8 bases remaining between them. The CDR3 extends over 12 amino acids. Germline-derived CDR1 and CDR2 are SNHLY and FYNNEI. The sequencing sample was made of PBMCs. This chain links TRBV2 with TRBJ2-2; tentative D call: TRBD2 (5 bases). The sequence came from a man aged 45 to 65 in good health and CMV-seronegative. The CDR3 region is CASSPSPGELFF. In DNA form, the CDR3 reads TGTGCCAGCAGCCCTAGCCCCGGGGAGCTGTTTTTT. The full variable domain, its missing parts supplied by reference TRBV2 and TRBJ2-2, is EPEVTQTPSHQVTQMGQEVILRCVPISNHLYFYWYRQILGQKVEFLVSFYNNEISEKSEIFDDQFSVERPDGSNFTLKIRSTKLEDSAMYFCASSPSPGELFFGEGSRLTVL.